This T cell receptor (beta chain) was profiled in a study of response to subunit inactivated influenza vaccine. Germline V gene data show CDR1 as SQVTM and CDR2 as ANQGSEA. The V end was cut by 5 bases, the J end by 3 bases, with 8 bases between. The CDR3 spans 11 residues. In the case of this clonotype: Being one base from a much bigger clone, this may be a read error.

Using its own MiXCR run on the RT-PCR reads, TCRdb lists one record per CDR3 protein. The table lists over 400,000 distinct CDR3 sequences, about a tenth of them singletons. The chain links TRBV29-1 to TRBJ2-7; tentative D call: TRBD2 (5 bases). This TCR was sampled from a man aged 45-65 years who received an inactivated influenza vaccine. Sequenced here: PBMCs from blood, sampled about 6 weeks after vaccination. As DNA, the CDR3 is TGCAGCGTTCAGGCGGGCTACGAGCAGTACTTC. Amino acid sequence: CSVQAGYEQYF.